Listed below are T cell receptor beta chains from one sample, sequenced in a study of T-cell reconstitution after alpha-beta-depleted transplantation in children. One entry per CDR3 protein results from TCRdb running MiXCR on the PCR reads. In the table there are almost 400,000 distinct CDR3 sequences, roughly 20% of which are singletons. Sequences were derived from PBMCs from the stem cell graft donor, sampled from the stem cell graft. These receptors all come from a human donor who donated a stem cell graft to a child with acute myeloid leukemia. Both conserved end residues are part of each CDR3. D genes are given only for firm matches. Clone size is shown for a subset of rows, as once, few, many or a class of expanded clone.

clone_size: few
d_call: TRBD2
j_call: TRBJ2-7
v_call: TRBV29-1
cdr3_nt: TGCAGCGTTGGACCCGGGACTAAAGCCTACGAGCAGTACTTC
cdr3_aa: CSVGPGTKAYEQYF

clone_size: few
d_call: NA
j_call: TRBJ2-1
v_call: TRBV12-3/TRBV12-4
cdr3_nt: TGTGCCAGCACCAGGGGCCATGAGCAGTTCTTC
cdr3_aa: CASTRGHEQFF

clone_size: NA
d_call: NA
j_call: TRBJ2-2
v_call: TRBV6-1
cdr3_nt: TGTGCCAGCAGCACGCAAACTAGATACACCGGGGAGCTGTTTTTT
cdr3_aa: CASSTQTRYTGELFF

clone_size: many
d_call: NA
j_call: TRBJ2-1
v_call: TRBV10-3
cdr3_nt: TGTGCCATCAGTGGAAGGGAGGGGGCGCGCAATGAGCAGTTCTTC
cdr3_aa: CAISGREGARNEQFF

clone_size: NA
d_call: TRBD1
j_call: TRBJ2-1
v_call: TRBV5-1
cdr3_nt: TGCGCCAGCAGCTTGGGACAGGGCCCCCACAATGAGCAGTTCTTC
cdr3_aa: CASSLGQGPHNEQFF

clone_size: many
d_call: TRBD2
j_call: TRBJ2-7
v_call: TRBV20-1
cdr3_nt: TGCAGTGCTAGAGATCGACGGCTAGCGGCCTACGAGCAGTACTTC
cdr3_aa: CSARDRRLAAYEQYF

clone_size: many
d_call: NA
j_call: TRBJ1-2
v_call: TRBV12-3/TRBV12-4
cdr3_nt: TGTGCCAGCAGTTTGTCACAGCTCTATGGCTACACCTTC
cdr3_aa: CASSLSQLYGYTF

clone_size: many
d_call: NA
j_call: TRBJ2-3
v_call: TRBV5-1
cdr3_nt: TGCGCCAGCAGCGCACGCATTAACGGGGATACGCAGTATTTT
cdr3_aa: CASSARINGDTQYF

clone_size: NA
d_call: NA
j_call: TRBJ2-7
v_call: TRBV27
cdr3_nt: TGTGCCAGCAGTTTATCTGGGGCAGCCACCTACGAGCAGTACTTC
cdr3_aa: CASSLSGAATYEQYF

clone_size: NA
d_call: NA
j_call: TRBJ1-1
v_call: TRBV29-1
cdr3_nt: TGCAGCGTTGATGATCGGGGGCCTCAATCCGAAGCTTTCTTT
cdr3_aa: CSVDDRGPQSEAFF

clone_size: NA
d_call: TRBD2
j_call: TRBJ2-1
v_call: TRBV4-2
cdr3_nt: TGTGCCAGCAGCCGCGAGTCGAGAGCGGGAGGGGTCAATGAGCAGTTCTTC
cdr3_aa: CASSRESRAGGVNEQFF

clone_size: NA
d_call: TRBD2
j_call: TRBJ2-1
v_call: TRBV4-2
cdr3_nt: TGTGCCAGCAGCCCTATATTTAGCGGGAGTACCTACAATGAGCAGTTCTTC
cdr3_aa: CASSPIFSGSTYNEQFF

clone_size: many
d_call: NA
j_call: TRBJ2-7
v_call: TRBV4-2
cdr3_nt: TGTGCCAGCAGCCAAGATCGCGCGGACGGGAACGCGGTCTTC
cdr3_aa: CASSQDRADGNAVF

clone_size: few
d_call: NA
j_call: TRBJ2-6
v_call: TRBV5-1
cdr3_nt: TGCGCCAGCAGCTTGATGGGGTCTGCAGGGGCCAACGTCCTGACTTTC
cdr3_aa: CASSLMGSAGANVLTF

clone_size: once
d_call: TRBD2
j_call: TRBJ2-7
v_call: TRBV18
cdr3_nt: TGTGCCAGCTCCCCAAGGGGGACTAGCATCCACGAGCAGTACTTC
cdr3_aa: CASSPRGTSIHEQYF

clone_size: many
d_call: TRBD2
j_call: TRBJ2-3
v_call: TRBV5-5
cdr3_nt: TGTGCCAGCAGTTTAGCGGGGAGCACAGATACGCAGTATTTT
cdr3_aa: CASSLAGSTDTQYF

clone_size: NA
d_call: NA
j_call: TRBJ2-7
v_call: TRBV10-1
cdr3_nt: TGCGCCAGCAAAATGGAGGGCGAGCAGTACTTC
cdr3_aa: CASKMEGEQYF

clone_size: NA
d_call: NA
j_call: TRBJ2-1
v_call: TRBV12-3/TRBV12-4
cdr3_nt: TGTGCCAGCGCCAGGCTAGCGCCGTGGAGAGGGGTTGTCGAGCAGTTCTTC
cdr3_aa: CASARLAPWRGVVEQFF

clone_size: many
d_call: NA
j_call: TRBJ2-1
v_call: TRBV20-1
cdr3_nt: TGCAGTGCTACCCGGTGGGGGCCCCCCTACAATGAGCAGTTCTTC
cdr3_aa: CSATRWGPPYNEQFF

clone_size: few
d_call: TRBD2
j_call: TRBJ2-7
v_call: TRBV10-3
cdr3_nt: TGTGCCATCAGTGGGACTAGCGGTCTCTACGAGCAGTACTTC
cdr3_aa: CAISGTSGLYEQYF

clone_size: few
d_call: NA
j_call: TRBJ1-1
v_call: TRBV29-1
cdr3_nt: TGCAGCGTTGATCGGGGACAGAACACTGAAGCTTTCTTT
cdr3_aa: CSVDRGQNTEAFF

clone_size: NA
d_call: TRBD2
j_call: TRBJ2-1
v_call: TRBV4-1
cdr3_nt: TGCGCCAGCAGCCGGGGACTAGCGGGAGTTGTTGGCTTCAATGAGCAGTTCTTC
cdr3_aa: CASSRGLAGVVGFNEQFF

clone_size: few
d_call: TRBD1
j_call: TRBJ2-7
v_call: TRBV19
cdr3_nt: TGTGCCAGTACCGCCGGGACAGGTCCCTACGAGCAGTACTTC
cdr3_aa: CASTAGTGPYEQYF

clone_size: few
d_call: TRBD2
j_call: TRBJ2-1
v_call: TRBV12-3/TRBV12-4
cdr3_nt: TGTGCCAGTGGGTCGGGACTAGTTAGTGATGAGCAGTTCTTC
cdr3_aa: CASGSGLVSDEQFF

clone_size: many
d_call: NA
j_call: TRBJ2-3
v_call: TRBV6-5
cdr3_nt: TGTGCCAGCAGTTACGGGCTAGCTGGCACAGATACGCAGTATTTT
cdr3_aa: CASSYGLAGTDTQYF

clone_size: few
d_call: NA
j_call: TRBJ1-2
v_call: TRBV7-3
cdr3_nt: TGTGCCAGCAGCTTAACGGGGCAGGCAACTGCTGGCTACACCTTC
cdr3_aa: CASSLTGQATAGYTF

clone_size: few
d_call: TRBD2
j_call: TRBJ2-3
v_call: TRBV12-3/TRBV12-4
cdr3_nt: TGTGCCAGCAGTGTAGCGGGAGGAATGGCAGATACGCAGTATTTT
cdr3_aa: CASSVAGGMADTQYF

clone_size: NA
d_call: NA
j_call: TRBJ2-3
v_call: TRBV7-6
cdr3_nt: TGTGCCAGCGGCTCAGGACTACGCGTAACAGATACGCAGTATTTT
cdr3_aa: CASGSGLRVTDTQYF

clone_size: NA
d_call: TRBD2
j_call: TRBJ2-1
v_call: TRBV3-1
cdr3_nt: TGTGCCAGCAGCGGACTAGCGGGAATCGATGAGCAGTTCTTC
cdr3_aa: CASSGLAGIDEQFF

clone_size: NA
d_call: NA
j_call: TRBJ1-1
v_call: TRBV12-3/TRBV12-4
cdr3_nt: TGTGCCAGCAGTTTAGCGTTGGGGCGTTGGTCAACTGAAGCTTTCTTT
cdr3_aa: CASSLALGRWSTEAFF

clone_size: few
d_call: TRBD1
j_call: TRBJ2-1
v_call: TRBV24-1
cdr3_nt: TGTGCCACCAGCCCTCTGGCATCGGACAGGGGAGACAATGAGCAGTTCTTC
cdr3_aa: CATSPLASDRGDNEQFF

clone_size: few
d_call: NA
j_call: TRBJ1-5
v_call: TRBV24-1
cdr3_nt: TGTGCCACCAGTGATTCAGGACAGACAAATCAGCCCCAGCATTTT
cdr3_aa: CATSDSGQTNQPQHF

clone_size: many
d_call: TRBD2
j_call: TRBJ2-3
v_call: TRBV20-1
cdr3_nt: TGCAGTGCCCCCGGACTAGCGGCTAGCACAGATACGCAGTATTTT
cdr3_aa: CSAPGLAASTDTQYF

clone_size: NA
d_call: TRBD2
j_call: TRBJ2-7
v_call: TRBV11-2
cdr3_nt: TGTGCCAGCAGCTCCCACCCGGGACTAGCGGGCCTCGAGCAGTACTTC
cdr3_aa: CASSSHPGLAGLEQYF

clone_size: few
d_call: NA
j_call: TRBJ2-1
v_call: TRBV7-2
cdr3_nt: TGTGCCAGCAGCTTAGATCGCAGGGGGGCAAATGAGCAGTTCTTC
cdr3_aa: CASSLDRRGANEQFF

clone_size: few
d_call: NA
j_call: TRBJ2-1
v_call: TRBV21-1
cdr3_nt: TGTGCCAGGGTGACAGGGGGCATTAACGGGATTTACAATGAGCAGTTCTTC
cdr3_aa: CARVTGGINGIYNEQFF

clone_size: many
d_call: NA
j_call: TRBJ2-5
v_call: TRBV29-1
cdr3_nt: TGCAGCGTTGTCCGGGTGCCGGGGGAGACCCAGTACTTC
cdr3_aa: CSVVRVPGETQYF

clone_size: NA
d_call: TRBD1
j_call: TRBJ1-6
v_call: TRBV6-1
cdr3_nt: TGTGCCAGCGCGCGGGGACAGAAATATAATTCACCCCTCCACTTT
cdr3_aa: CASARGQKYNSPLHF

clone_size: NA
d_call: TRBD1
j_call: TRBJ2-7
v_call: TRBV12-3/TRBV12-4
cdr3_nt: TGTGCCAGCAGACTTAGTGGAGGACAGGCAGACTACGAGCAGTACTTC
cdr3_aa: CASRLSGGQADYEQYF

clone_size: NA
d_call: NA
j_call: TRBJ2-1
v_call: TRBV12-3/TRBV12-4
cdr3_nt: TGTGCCAGCAGGACCTCTGGGAGCGGACCTCAACCCTACAATGAGCAGTTCTTC
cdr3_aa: CASRTSGSGPQPYNEQFF

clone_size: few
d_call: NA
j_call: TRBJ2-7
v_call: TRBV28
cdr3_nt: TGTGCCAGCAGGTCTTACAGGCGGGCCTACGAGCAGTACTTC
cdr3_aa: CASRSYRRAYEQYF

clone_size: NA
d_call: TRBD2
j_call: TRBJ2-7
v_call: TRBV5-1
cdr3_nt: TGCGCCAGCAGCTTCCACCGACTAGCGGGGAATTCCGAGCAGTACTTC
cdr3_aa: CASSFHRLAGNSEQYF

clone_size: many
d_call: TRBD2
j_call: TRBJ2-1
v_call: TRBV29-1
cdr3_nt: TGCAGCGTGGCGGGACTAGCGGGTTACAATGAGCAGTTCTTC
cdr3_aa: CSVAGLAGYNEQFF

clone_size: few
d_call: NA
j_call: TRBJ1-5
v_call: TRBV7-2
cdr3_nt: TGTGCCAGCAGCTTAGAGGTAAATAGCAATCAGCCCCAGCATTTT
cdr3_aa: CASSLEVNSNQPQHF

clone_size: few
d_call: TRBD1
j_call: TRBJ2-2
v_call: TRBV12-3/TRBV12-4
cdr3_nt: TGTGCCAGCAGTAATCGACAGGGGATTAGAGGAGGGGAGCTGTTTTTT
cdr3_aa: CASSNRQGIRGGELFF

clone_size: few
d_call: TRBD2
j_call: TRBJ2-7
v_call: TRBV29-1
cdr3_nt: TGCAGCGTTGAAATAAGGCTAGCGGGGAGAAGCTCCTACGAGCAGTACTTC
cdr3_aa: CSVEIRLAGRSSYEQYF

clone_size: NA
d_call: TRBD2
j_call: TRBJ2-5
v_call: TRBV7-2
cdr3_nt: TGTGCCAGCAGCTTAAATCTAGCGGGAGGGACCCAGTACTTC
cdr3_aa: CASSLNLAGGTQYF

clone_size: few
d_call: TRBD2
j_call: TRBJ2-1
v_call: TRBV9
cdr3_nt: TGTGCCAGCAGCGCACGGGTTAGCGGGGTAGCGGGAGAATTGGAGCAGTTCTTC
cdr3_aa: CASSARVSGVAGELEQFF

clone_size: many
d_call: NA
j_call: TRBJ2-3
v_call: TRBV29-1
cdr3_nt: TGCAGCGTTGTACTAGCTAGCACAGATACGCAGTATTTT
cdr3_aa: CSVVLASTDTQYF

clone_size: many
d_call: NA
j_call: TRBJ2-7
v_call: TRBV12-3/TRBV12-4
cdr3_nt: TGTGCCAGCAGTTTCTCAGGGGTTCTTTGTTACGAGCAGTACTTC
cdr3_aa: CASSFSGVLCYEQYF